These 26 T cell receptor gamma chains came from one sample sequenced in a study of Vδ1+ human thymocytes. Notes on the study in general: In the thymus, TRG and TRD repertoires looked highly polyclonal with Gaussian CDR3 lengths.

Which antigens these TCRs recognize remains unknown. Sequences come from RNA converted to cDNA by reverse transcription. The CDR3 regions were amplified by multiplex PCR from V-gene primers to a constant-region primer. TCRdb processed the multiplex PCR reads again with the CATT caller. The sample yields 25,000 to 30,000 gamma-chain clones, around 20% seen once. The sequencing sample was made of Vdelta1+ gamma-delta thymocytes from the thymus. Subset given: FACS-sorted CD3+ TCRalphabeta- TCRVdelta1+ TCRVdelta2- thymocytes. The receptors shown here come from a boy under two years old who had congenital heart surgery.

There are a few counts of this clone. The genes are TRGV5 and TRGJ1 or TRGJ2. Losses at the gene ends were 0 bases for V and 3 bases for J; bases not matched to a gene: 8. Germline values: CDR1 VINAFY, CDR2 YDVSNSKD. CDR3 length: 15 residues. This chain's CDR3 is CATWDRPLLYYKKLF. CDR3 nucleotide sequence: TGTGCCACCTGGGACAGGCCCCTACTTTATTATAAGAAACTCTTT.

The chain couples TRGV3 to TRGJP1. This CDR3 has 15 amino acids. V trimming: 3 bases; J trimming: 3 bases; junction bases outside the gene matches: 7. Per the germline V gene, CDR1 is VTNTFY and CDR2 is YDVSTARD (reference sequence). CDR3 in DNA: TGTGCCACCTGGGACGCTTCGGCCACTGGTTGGTTCAAGATATTT. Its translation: CATWDASATGWFKIF.

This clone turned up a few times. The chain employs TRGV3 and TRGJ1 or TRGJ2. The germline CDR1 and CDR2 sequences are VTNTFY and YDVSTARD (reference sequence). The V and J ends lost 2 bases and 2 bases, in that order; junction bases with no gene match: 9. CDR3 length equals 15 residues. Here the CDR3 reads CATWDKPRDYYKKLF. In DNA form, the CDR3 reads TGTGCCACCTGGGACAAACCTCGGGATTATTATAAGAAACTCTTT.

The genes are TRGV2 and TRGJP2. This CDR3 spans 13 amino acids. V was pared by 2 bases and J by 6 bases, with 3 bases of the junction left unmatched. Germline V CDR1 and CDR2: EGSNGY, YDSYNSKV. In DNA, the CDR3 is TGTGCCACCTGGGACGAGTGTGATTGGATCAAGACGTTT. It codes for CATWDECDWIKTF.

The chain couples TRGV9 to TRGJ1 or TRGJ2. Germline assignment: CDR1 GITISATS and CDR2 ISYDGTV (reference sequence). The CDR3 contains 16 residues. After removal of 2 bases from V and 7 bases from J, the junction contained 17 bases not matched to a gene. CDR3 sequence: CALWEAQPYIGYKKLF. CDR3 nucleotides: TGTGCCTTGTGGGAGGCGCAGCCTTATATAGGGTATAAGAAACTCTTT.

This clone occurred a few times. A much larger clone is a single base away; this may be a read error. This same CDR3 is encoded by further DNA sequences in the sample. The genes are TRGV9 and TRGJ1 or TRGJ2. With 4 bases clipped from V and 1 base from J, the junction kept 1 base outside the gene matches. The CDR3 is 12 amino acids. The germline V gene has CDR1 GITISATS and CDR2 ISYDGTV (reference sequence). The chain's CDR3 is CALWDNYYKKLF. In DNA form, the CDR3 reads TGTGCCTTGTGGGATAATTATTATAAGAAACTCTTT.

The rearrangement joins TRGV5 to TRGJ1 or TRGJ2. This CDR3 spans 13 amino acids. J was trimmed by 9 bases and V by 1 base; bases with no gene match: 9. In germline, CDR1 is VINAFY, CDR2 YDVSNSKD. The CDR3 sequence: CATWDRHTTKKLF. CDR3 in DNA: TGTGCCACCTGGGACAGACATACTACTAAGAAACTCTTT.

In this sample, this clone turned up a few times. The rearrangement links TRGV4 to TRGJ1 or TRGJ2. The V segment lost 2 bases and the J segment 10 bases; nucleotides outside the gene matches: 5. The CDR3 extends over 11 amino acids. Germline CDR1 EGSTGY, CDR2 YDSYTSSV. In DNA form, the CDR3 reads TGTGCCACCTGGGATGAGGCAAAGAAACTCTTT. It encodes CATWDEAKKLF.

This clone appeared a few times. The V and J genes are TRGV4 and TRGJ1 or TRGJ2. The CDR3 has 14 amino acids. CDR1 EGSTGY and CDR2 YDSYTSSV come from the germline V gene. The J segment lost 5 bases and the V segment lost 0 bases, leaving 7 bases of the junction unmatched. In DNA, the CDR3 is TGTGCCACCTGGGATGGGCCGAAGAATTATAAGAAACTCTTT. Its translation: CATWDGPKNYKKLF.

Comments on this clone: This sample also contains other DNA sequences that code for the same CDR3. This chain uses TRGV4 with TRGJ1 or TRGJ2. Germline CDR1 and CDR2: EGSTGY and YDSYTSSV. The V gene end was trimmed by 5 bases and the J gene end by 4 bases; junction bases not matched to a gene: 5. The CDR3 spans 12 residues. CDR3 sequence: CATWGLYYKKLF. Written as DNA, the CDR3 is TGTGCCACCTGGGGCCTCTATTATAAGAAACTCTTT.

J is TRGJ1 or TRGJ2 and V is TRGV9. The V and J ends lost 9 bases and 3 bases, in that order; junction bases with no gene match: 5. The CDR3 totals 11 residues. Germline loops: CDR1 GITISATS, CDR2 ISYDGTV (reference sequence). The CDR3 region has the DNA TGTGCCTTGCCTCTTTATTATAAGAAACTCTTT. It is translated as CALPLYYKKLF.

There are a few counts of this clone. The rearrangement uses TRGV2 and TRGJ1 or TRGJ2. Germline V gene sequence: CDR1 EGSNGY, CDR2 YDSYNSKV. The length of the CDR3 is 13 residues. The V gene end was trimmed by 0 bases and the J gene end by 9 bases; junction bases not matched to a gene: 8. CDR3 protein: CATWDGPMSKKLF. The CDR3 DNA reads TGTGCCACCTGGGACGGGCCAATGAGTAAGAAACTCTTT.

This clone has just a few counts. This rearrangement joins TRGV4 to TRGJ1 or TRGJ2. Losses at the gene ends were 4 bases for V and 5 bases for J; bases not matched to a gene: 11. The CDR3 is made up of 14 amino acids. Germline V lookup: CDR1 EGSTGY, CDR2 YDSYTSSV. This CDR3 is CATWDGPRHYKKLF. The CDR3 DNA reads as TGTGCCACCTGGGACGGGCCTCGTCATTATAAGAAACTCTTT.

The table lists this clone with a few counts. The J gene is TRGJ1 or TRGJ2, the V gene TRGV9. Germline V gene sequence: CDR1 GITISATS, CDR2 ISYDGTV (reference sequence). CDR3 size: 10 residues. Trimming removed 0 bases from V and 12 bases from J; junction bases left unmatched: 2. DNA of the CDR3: TGTGCCTTGTGGGAGGTGGTGAAACTCTTT. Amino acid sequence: CALWEVVKLF.

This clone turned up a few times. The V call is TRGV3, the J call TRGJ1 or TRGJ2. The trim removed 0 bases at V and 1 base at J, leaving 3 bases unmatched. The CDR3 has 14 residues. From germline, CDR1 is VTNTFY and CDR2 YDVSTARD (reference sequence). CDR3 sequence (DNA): TGTGCCACCTGGGACAGGCTAAATTATTATAAGAAACTCTTT. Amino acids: CATWDRLNYYKKLF.

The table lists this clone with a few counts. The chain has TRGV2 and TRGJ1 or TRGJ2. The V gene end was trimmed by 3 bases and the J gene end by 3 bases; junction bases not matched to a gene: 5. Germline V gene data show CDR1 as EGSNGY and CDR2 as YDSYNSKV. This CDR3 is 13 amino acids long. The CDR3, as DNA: TGTGCCACCTGGGACCCTGTTTATTATAAGAAACTCTTT. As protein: CATWDPVYYKKLF.

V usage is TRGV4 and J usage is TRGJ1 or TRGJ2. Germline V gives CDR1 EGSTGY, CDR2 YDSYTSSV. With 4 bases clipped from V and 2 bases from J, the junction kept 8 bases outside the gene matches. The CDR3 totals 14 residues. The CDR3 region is CATWDPDHYYKKLF. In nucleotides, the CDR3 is TGTGCCACCTGGGACCCTGATCATTATTATAAGAAACTCTTT.

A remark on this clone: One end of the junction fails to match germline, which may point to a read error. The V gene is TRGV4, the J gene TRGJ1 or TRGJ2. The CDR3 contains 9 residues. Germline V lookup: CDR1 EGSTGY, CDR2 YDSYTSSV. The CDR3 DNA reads TGCTCCGCCCGGTATAAGAAACTCTTT. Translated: CSARYKKLF.

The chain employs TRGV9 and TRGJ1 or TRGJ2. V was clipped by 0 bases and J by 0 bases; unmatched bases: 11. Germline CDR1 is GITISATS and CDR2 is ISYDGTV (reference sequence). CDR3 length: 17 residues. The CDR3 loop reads CALWEVTLAQNYYKKLF. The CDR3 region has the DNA TGTGCCTTGTGGGAGGTGACCTTGGCTCAGAATTATTATAAGAAACTCTTT.

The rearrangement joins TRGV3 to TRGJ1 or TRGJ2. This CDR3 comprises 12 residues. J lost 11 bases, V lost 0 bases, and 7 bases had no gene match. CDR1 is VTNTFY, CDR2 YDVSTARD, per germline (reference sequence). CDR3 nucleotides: TGTGCCACCTGGGACAGGCCTCACGAGAAACTCTTT. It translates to CATWDRPHEKLF.

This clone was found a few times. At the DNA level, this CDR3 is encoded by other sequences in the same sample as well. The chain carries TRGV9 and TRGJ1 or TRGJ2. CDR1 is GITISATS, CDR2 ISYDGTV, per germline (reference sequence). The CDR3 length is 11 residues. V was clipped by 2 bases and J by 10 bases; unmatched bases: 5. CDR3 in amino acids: CALWEGGKKLF. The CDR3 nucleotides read TGTGCCTTGTGGGAGGGGGGGAAGAAACTCTTT.

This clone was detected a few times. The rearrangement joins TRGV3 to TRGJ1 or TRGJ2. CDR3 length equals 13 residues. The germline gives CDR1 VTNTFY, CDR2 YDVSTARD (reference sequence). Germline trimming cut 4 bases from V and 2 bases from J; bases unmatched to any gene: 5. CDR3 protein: CATWEFDYYKKLF. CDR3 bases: TGTGCCACCTGGGAGTTTGATTATTATAAGAAACTCTTT.

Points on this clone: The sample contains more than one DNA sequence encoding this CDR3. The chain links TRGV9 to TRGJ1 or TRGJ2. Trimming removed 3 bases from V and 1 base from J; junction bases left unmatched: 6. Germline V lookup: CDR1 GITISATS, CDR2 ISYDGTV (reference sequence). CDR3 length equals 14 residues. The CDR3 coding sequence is TGTGCCTTGTGGGAGCTGCCCAATTATTATAAGAAACTCTTT. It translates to CALWELPNYYKKLF.

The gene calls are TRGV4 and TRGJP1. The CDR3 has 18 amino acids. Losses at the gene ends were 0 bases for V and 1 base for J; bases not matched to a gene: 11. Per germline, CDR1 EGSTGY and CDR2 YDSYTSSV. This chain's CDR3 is CATWDGLRACTTGWFKIF. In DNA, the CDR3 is TGTGCCACCTGGGATGGGCTTCGAGCCTGTACCACTGGTTGGTTCAAGATATTT.

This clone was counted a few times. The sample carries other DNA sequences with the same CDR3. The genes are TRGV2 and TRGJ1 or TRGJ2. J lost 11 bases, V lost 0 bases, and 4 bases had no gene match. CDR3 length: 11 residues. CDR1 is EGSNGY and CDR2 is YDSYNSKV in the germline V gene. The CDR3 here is CATWDGLQKLF. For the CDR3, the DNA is TGTGCCACCTGGGACGGGCTCCAGAAACTCTTT.

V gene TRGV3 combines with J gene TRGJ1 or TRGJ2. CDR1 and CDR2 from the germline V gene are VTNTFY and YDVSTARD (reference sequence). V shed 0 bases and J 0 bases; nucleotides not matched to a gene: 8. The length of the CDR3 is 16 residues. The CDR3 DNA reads TGTGCCACCTGGGACAGGATCCCCCCGAATTATTATAAGAAACTCTTT. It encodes CATWDRIPPNYYKKLF.